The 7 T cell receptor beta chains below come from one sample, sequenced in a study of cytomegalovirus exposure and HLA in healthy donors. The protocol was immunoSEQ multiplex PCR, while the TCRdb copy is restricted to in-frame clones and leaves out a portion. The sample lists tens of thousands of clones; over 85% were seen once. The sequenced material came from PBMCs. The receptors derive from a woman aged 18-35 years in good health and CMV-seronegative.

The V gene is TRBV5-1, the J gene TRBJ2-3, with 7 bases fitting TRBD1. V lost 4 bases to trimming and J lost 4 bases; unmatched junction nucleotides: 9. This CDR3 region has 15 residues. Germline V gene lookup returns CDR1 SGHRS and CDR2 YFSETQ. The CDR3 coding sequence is TGCGCCAGCAGCCCTCCAGGACAGGCGGCAGATACGCAGTATTTT. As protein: CASSPPGQAADTQYF.

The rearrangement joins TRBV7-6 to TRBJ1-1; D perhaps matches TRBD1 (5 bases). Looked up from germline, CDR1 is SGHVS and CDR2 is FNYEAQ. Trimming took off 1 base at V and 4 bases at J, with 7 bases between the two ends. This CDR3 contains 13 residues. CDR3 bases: TGTGCCAGCAGCTTAGGGGGGGGCACTGAAGCTTTCTTT. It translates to CASSLGGGTEAFF.

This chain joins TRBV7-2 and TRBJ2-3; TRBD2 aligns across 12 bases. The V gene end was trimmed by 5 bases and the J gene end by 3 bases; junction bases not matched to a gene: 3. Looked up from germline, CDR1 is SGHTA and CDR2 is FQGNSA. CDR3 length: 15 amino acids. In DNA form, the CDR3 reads TGTGCCAGCAGCCTAGGACTAGCGGGAACAGATACGCAGTATTTT. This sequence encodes CASSLGLAGTDTQYF.

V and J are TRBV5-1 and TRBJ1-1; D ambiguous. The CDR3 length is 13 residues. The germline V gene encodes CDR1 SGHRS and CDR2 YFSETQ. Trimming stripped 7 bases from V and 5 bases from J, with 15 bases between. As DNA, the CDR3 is TGCGCCAGCGCGGGTCCGGGATTGACTGAAGCTTTCTTT. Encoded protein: CASAGPGLTEAFF. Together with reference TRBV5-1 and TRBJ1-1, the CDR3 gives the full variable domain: KAGVTQTPRYLIKTRGQQVTLSCSPISGHRSVSWYQQTPGQGLQFLFEYFSETQRNKGNFPGRFSGRQFSNSRSEMNVSTLELGDSALYLCASAGPGLTEAFFGQGTRLTVV.

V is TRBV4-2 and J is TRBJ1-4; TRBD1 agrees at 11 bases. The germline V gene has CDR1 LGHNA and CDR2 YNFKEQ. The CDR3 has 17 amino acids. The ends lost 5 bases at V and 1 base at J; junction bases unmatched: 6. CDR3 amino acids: CASSAGTGGGTNEKLFF. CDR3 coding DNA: TGTGCCAGCAGCGCCGGGACAGGGGGTGGAACTAATGAAAAACTGTTTTTT.

The DNA for the CDR3 is TGTGCCAGCAGCCCCGAGACTAGCGGGAGGGCTCTGAGCTCCTACGAGCAGTACGTC. Its translation is CASSPETSGRALSSYEQYV. V and J are TRBV7-2 and TRBJ2-7, with TRBD2 matching 14 bases. CDR3 length: 19 residues. Germline V gene data show CDR1 as SGHTA and CDR2 as FQGNSA. The ends lost 5 bases at V and 0 bases at J; junction bases unmatched: 12.

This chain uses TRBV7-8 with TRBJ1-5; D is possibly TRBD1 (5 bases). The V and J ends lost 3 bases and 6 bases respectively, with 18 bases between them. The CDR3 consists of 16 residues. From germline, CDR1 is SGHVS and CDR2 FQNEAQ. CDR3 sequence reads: CASSLGRRGIGQPQHF. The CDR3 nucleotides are TGTGCCAGCAGCTTGGGTCGTAGGGGTATAGGTCAGCCCCAGCATTTT.